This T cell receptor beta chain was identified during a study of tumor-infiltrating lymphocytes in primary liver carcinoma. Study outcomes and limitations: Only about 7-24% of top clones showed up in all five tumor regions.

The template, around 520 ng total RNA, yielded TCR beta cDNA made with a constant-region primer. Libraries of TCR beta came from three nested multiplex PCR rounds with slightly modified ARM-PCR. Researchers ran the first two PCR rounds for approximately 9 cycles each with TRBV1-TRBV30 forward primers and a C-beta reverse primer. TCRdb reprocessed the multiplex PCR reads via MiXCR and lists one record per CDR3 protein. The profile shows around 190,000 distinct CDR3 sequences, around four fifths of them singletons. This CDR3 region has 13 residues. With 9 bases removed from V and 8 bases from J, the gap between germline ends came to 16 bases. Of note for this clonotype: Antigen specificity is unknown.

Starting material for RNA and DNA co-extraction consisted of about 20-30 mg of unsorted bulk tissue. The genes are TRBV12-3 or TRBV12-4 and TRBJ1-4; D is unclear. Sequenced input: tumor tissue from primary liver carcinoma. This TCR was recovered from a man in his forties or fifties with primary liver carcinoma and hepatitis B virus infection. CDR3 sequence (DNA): TGTGCCAGTAGTCTATCGGCCCTAGAAAAACTGTTTTTT. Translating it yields CASSLSALEKLFF.